This TCR beta chain was sequenced during a study of cytomegalovirus exposure and HLA in healthy donors. Donors consisted of healthy bone marrow donors. Only one count was recorded for this clone. Its cognate antigen is unknown. Primers for the PCR totalled 60 Vbeta and 13 Jbeta. How the authors handled the data: The authors later counted about 80 million unique TCR beta chains, some 12 million of them shared. Some clones are missing from TCRdb's copy, which holds only in-frame ones; the method was immunoSEQ multiplex PCR. The V and J calls and clone size come from that table; D and trimming were worked out from the DNA. Of about 120,000 clones listed, roughly three fifths are singletons. Study results and caveats: Of the V segments, some could not be distinguished, including TRBV6-2 and TRBV6-3, and were excluded. Common viral pathogens were later found to be apparently linked to several of the most significant clusters.

This CDR3 is built from 16 residues. V lost 5 bases to trimming and J lost 3 bases, with 16 bases between them. CDR1 SGHDN and CDR2 FVKESK come from the germline V gene. V and J are TRBV14 and TRBJ2-2, with a tentative D call TRBD2 (6 bases). Input material: PBMCs. The clonotype comes from a woman in her forties in good health and CMV-seropositive. The DNA for the CDR3 is TGTGCCAGCAGCGATCCGCAGGGAGGATACACCGGGGAGCTGTTTTTT. It specifies CASSDPQGGYTGELFF.